The clone carrying this TCR beta chain was seen only a few times. Antigen unknown. This entry belongs to a study of T cells in Graves' hyperthyroidism and ophthalmopathy. The overall study: Peripheral blood specimens were obtained at initial diagnosis, prior to any treatment.

Study results and caveats: Among clonotypes expanded in thyroid above 0.001, most were also found in blood.

The investigators amplified TCR beta CDR3 regions from RNA transcripts. First-round RT-PCR targeting the TCR CDR3 was performed with the HTBI primer set. TCRdb re-analysed the multiplex PCR reads in MiXCR, keeping a single row per CDR3 protein. The table shows roughly 700,000 distinct CDR3 sequences, with 13% to 15% occurring only once. The CDR3 loop spans 14 amino acids. V shed 4 bases and J 9 bases; nucleotides not matched to a gene: 7. Exclusion followed for patients with uncontrolled infection, other autoimmune disease, pregnancy or lactation. The chain employs TRBV12-3 or TRBV12-4 and TRBJ2-1; TRBD2 agrees at 9 bases. The sequence was obtained from a woman aged 18-29 years with Graves' hyperthyroidism. Sequencing was done on a sample of blood. The chain's CDR3 is CASSSNSGRTEQFF. In DNA form, the CDR3 reads TGTGCCAGCAGTTCAAATAGCGGGAGAACTGAGCAGTTCTTC.